These T cell receptor beta chains were read from a single sample in a study of T cell responses to AZD1222 COVID-19 vaccine. Libraries were prepared by immunoSEQ multiplex PCR; TCRdb keeps only in-frame clonotypes and omits some of them. There are 170,000 or so clones in the sample; 75% to 95% occur only once, and approximately 3% lies in the top ten. The sample in question was peripheral blood, obtained on day 0 of AZD1222 vaccination. These receptor sequences come from an adult in good health. Both conserved end residues are part of each CDR3. The D gene is left open where the match is weak. Part of the rows lack a size; the others show once, few, many or a class for expanded clones.

few,TRBV9,TRBJ2-4,NA,CASSVDQNNIQYF,TGTGCCAGCAGCGTAGACCAGAATAACATTCAGTACTTC
NA,TRBV6-2/TRBV6-3,TRBJ2-5,TRBD2,CASSPRGTSGGVGETQYF,TGTGCCAGCAGCCCACGTGGGACTAGCGGGGGGGTAGGAGAGACCCAGTACTTC
NA,TRBV12-3/TRBV12-4,TRBJ1-2,NA,CASSLVSNYGYTF,TGTGCCAGCAGTTTAGTGAGCAACTATGGCTACACCTTC
NA,TRBV12-5,TRBJ2-2,NA,CASGPRAGAGELFF,TGTGCTAGTGGCCCCAGGGCAGGGGCCGGGGAGCTGTTTTTT
NA,TRBV10-2,TRBJ2-1,TRBD2,CASQLLAGGPNEQFF,TGCGCCAGCCAATTACTAGCGGGGGGGCCCAATGAGCAGTTCTTC
NA,TRBV7-2,TRBJ1-1,TRBD1,CASSWTGGGTEAFF,TGTGCCAGCAGCTGGACAGGGGGGGGCACTGAAGCTTTCTTT
NA,TRBV27,TRBJ1-5,TRBD1,CASSQGGAGQPQHF,TGTGCCAGCAGCCAGGGGGGGGCAGGGCAGCCCCAGCATTTT
NA,TRBV7-8,TRBJ1-1,NA,CASSRAGTANTEAFF,TGTGCCAGCAGCCGAGCCGGGACGGCAAACACTGAAGCTTTCTTT
NA,TRBV12-2,TRBJ1-5,NA,CASRLEDGIGWYDSNQFQHF,TGTGCAAGTCGCCTCGAGGACGGCATCGGGTGGTACGATAGCAATCAGTTCCAGCATTTT
NA,TRBV9,TRBJ1-5,NA,CASSVGSNQPQHF,TGTGCCAGCAGCGTAGGTAGCAATCAGCCCCAGCATTTT
once,TRBV7-2,TRBJ1-2,NA,CASSLGQYYGYTF,TGTGCCAGCAGCTTAGGACAGTACTATGGCTACACCTTC
NA,TRBV19,TRBJ1-2,NA,CASSLPYYGYTF,TGTGCCAGTAGCTTGCCGTACTATGGCTACACCTTC
few,TRBV5-6,TRBJ2-5,NA,CASSLGGGAQETQYF,TGTGCCAGCAGCTTGGGCGGCGGGGCCCAAGAGACCCAGTACTTC
NA,TRBV2,TRBJ2-2,NA,CASQGEGRTGELFF,TGTGCCAGCCAGGGAGAGGGAAGGACCGGGGAGCTGTTTTTT
NA,TRBV19,TRBJ1-2,NA,CASSMSVNYGYTF,TGTGCCAGTAGTATGTCGGTTAACTATGGCTACACCTTC
NA,TRBV14,TRBJ1-4,NA,CASSPLSIRGNEKLFF,TGTGCCAGCAGCCCCCTTTCTATTAGGGGTAATGAAAAACTGTTTTTT
NA,TRBV6-2/TRBV6-3,TRBJ2-3,TRBD1,CASSYHNRDRGQDTQYF,TGTGCCAGCAGTTACCACAACCGGGACAGGGGGCAAGATACGCAGTATTTT
NA,TRBV5-5,TRBJ2-5,NA,CASSLESETQYF,TGTGCCAGCAGCTTGGAATCGGAGACCCAGTACTTC
NA,TRBV5-6,TRBJ2-5,NA,CASSFWGADKETQYF,TGTGCCAGCAGCTTCTGGGGGGCAGATAAAGAGACCCAGTACTTC
NA,TRBV6-5,TRBJ2-6,NA,CATQLFSGANVLTF,TGTGCCACCCAATTATTTTCTGGGGCCAACGTCCTGACTTTC
NA,TRBV4-1,TRBJ2-7,TRBD2,CASSRVAGDSLEQYF,TGCGCCAGCAGTCGGGTAGCGGGGGACAGTTTGGAGCAGTACTTC